What follows describes a single TCR beta chain. The table lists this clonotype with many counts. The antigen this receptor binds is unknown. No base quality values were provided; no much bigger clone lies one nucleotide off. The study deep-sequenced TCR repertoires of sorted CD4+ and CD8+ blood T cells from severe aplastic anemia patients and healthy subjects. Ficoll-Paque density gradient centrifugation was used to isolate peripheral blood mononuclear cells. CD4+ and CD8+ T cells were sorted by FACS or magnetic beads before DNA extraction. The sample is drawn from a study of CD8+CD57+ T cells in acquired aplastic anemia (dated by TCRdb to between 2017 and 2018). At the level of the whole study: DNA extracted from sorted CD4+ and CD8+ cells had a mean of roughly 3 ug, with a range of roughly 0.17 to 30 ug. Mean read counts for healthy donor samples were around 10 million for CD4+ cells and 11 million to 14 million for CD8+ cells.

Overall study results and their limits: Between patients and healthy controls, no significant difference in CD8+ Simpson's diversity was found (P=0.060). About 30 CD8+ CDR3 sequences were found to be shared between patients and controls, but these sequences appeared to be highly expressed in patients and within the immunodominant clones of the patients.

Genomic DNA served as template for TCR beta VDJ combination and CDR3 sequence profiling. An Illumina HiSeq 2000 was used for TCR repertoire sequencing. From the authors' description of their analysis: TRBV/TRBJ rearrangement plots, CDR3 size and DJ length profiles, and Simpson's diversity index were used to evaluate the repertoires. Whichever DNA sequence was most abundant in the deep sequencing data was defined as the immunodominant clone. CDR3 amino acid sequences were screened for sharing across subjects and were compared with published repertoires and the VDJdb database. TCRdb reprocessing: public reads trimmed at Q25 with fastp, clones called with MiXCR, in-frame beta chains kept. Every distinct CDR3 protein forms one entry, paired with its most common genes and DNA. TCRdb, not the authors, supplied the V and J calls. The sample table contains about 130,000 distinct CDR3 sequences; only one count was recorded for approximately 41% of them. The biggest ten clones account for almost 8.5% of the sample.

The source of this sequence is a human donor in good health, serving as a control. Sequences were obtained from sorted CD4+, CD8+, or CD8+CD57+ T cells (not recorded which) from PBMCs.

Here the CDR3 is given as CASSPGLDGGNEQFF. The DNA is TGTGCCAGCAGTCCCGGACTAGACGGGGGGAATGAGCAGTTCTTC. The chain links TRBV3-1 with TRBJ2-1; the junction holds 7 bases that match TRBD2. The CDR3 starts with the cysteine, ends with the phenylalanine, and has 15 residues. Only the CDR3 part of the read is kept: 45 bases, read in frame from the first base. CDR1 and CDR2, looked up from the germline V gene (reference sequence), are LGHDT and YNNKEL. For this chain, trimming is 6 bases at the V end and 7 bases at the J end, and the number of junction bases without a gene match is 12.